This TCR beta chain was recovered during a study of shared clonotypes between healthy human individuals. Generated by immunoSEQ multiplex PCR, the TCRdb table keeps only in-frame clones and is missing some. The data contain 2 million to 2.5 million clones, about 95% of them singletons. CD8 cells regarded as naive lacked CD45RO, were positively chosen for CCR7, and omitted terminally differentiated effector memory CD45RA+ cells. The V and J ends lost 4 bases and 5 bases, in that order; junction bases with no gene match: 8. The CDR3 is 15 residues long. CDR1 and CDR2 from the germline V gene are SGHDN and FVKESK.

The origin of this receptor is a man between 18 and 35 years old in good health. The sample comprised naive CD8+ T cells sorted from blood. J is TRBJ2-1 and V is TRBV14, with TRBD2 matching 7 bases. The CDR3 sequence: CASSPTGLPNNEQFF. The CDR3 bases are TGTGCCAGCAGCCCCACGGGACTACCTAACAATGAGCAGTTCTTC.